These T cell receptor beta chains were read from a single sample in a study of T cell repertoires in breast cancer. Via MiXCR, TCRdb re-called the emulsion pairing reads, giving one row per CDR3 protein. The table has about 40,000 distinct CDR3 sequences, roughly 44% seen once. Material for sequencing was CD8+ T cells. The receptors shown here come from a pool of human donors with breast cancer or a healthy control (not recorded which). The CDR3 runs from the conserved cysteine through the conserved F or W. The order of the fields is clone size, V gene, J gene, D gene, CDR3 DNA, CDR3 protein. A D gene is named only where the DNA matches it firmly. The size field is filled for only some rows; it gives once, few, many or a size class.

NA,TRBV5-1,TRBJ2-7,NA,TGCGCCAGCAGCTTGGAATCGGGAGCCTACGAGCAGTACTTC,CASSLESGAYEQYF
many,TRBV7-2,TRBJ2-3,NA,TGTGCCAGCAGCTTTGCCACGAGGGATACGCAGTATTTT,CASSFATRDTQYF
NA,TRBV5-4,TRBJ2-5,TRBD1,TGTGCCAGCAGCTCCGACAGGGTTGAGACCCAGTACTTC,CASSSDRVETQYF
few,TRBV29-1,TRBJ1-1,NA,TGCAGCGCCAGTCCGGGCACTGAAGCTTTCTTT,CSASPGTEAFF
NA,TRBV19,TRBJ1-3,NA,TGTGCCAGTAGTTTGGCAGGGACCTACGGAAACACCATATATTTT,CASSLAGTYGNTIYF
few,TRBV19,TRBJ1-2,NA,TGTGCCAGTAGTATGCTGGACCTTACCCCGCGCGGCTACACCTTC,CASSMLDLTPRGYTF
few,TRBV6-5,TRBJ2-3,NA,TGTGCCAGCAGTTACGCTGGGGCGACGACAGATACGCAGTATTTT,CASSYAGATTDTQYF
NA,TRBV6-4,TRBJ2-3,NA,TGTGCCAGCAGTGACTCCGGGGATGGAGATACGCAGTATTTT,CASSDSGDGDTQYF
NA,TRBV4-2,TRBJ1-2,NA,TGTGCCAGCAGCTGCTTGACCGGCTCCGGTGGCTACACCTTC,CASSCLTGSGGYTF
NA,TRBV7-2,TRBJ2-3,NA,TGTGCCAGCACCCTAGGGGCCAGGATAGATACGCAGTATTTT,CASTLGARIDTQYF
NA,TRBV6-1,TRBJ2-7,NA,TGTGCCAGCAGTCTAGCCATCTACGAGCAGTACTTC,CASSLAIYEQYF
NA,TRBV5-1,TRBJ1-4,NA,TGCGCCAGCAGCTCACCTGCAACTAATGAAAAACTGTTTTTT,CASSSPATNEKLFF
NA,TRBV10-3,TRBJ2-3,NA,TGTGCCATCAGTGAGCGCGGGGACACAGATACGCAGTATTTT,CAISERGDTDTQYF
NA,TRBV12-5,TRBJ2-1,TRBD1,TGTGCTAGTGGTTTGGTACGGGACAGTTCCTACAATGAGCAGTTCTTC,CASGLVRDSSYNEQFF
many,TRBV20-1,TRBJ1-1,TRBD1,TGCAGTGCTAAGTCCGGGACAGGGTCCACTGAAGCTTTCTTT,CSAKSGTGSTEAFF
NA,TRBV15,TRBJ2-3,TRBD2,TGTGCCACCAGCAGAGATCGGGCTAGCGGGAGCACAGATACGCAGTATTTT,CATSRDRASGSTDTQYF